This paragraph covers one T cell receptor beta chain sequence. Its specificity is unknown. One end of the junction is discordant with germline, which a read error may explain. This sample was included in a study of cytomegalovirus exposure and HLA in healthy donors. General observations from the study: Later analysis identified a missense DCLRE1C variant that was linked to TCR beta V- and J-gene trimming. The investigators catalogued some 160 TCR beta chains as cytomegalovirus-associated.

The PCR had 60 Vbeta and 13 Jbeta primers. Measured with immunoSEQ multiplex PCR; TCRdb has only the in-frame clones, and not every one. The sample shows approximately 130,000 clones, around 75% of them seen only once. Germline CDR1 reads SGHRS; CDR2 reads YFSETQ. This CDR3 region has 16 residues. The chain combines TRBV5-1 with TRBJ2-5; 9 bases line up with TRBD2. The receptor was derived from a young man in good health and CMV-seronegative. The sequenced sample consisted of PBMCs. As DNA, the CDR3 is TGCGTCAGCAGCTTGGAGATAGCGGGGGACCAAGAGACCCAGTACTTC. Its translation is CVSSLEIAGDQETQYF.